This T cell receptor beta chain comes out of a study of T cells in Graves' hyperthyroidism and ophthalmopathy. At the level of the study: Peripheral blood was drawn at first diagnosis, prior to all treatment.

What was amplified from RNA transcripts were TCR beta CDR3 regions. HTBI primers were employed in a first-round RT-PCR of the TCR CDR3. TCRdb re-analysed the multiplex PCR reads in MiXCR, keeping a single row per CDR3 protein. The profile shows about 500,000 distinct CDR3 sequences, under 20% of them singletons. Per the germline V gene, CDR1 is SGHAT and CDR2 is FQNNGV. The length of the CDR3 is 15 residues. V was clipped by 0 bases and J by 9 bases, with 16 bases between them. Each 10 ml fresh peripheral blood draw supplied the PBMCs. In its sample, this clonotype was seen a few times. The chain joins TRBV11-2 to TRBJ2-3; D is perhaps TRBD1 (7 bases). This sequence originates from a woman between 18 and 29 years old with Graves' ophthalmopathy. The specimen was blood. The CDR3 is CASSLDGRQGGTQYF. The CDR3, as DNA: TGTGCCAGCAGCTTAGATGGACGACAGGGAGGAACGCAGTATTTT. Full variable domain (outside the CDR3, taken from reference TRBV11-2 and TRBJ2-3): EAGVAQSPRYKIIEKRQSVAFWCNPISGHATLYWYQQILGQGPKLLIQFQNNGVVDDSQLPKDRFSAERLKGVDSTLKIQPAKLEDSAVYLCASSLDGRQGGTQYFGPGTRLTVL.